This paragraph reports one T cell receptor beta chain. This clonotype was counted at least ten times. What antigen it recognizes has not been identified. No clone much larger than this one lies a single base away; base qualities are absent. cDNA synthesis used template-switch 5'RACE with a primer carrying a 10-nucleotide random unique molecular identifier tagging each TCR transcript. Each sequencing run produced over 200 million TCR-beta sequences covering 15-18 subjects. The RNeasy kit was used for extraction of total RNA. The KAPA Real-time Library Amplification kit was used to amplify TCR-beta VDJ regions with primers targeting the TCR constant region and the 5'RACE anchor. A first PCR added sample indexes and Illumina adaptors, and a second PCR then raised library yield. After Ampure bead purification, the TCR product of roughly 650 bp was size-selected on a 2% E-gel SizeSelection system. Before pooling, library quality was assessed on a Bioanalyzer, concentration was determined with Qubit, and library quantification was performed with the Kapa Library Quantification kit. Paired-end 2 x 150 bp sequencing of the libraries was performed on an Illumina HiSeq 2500. To increase sequence diversity, 25-30% phiX was spiked into each library pool. The paper's processing steps were these. The UMI-based MiGEC pipeline processed quality-filtered reads and removed over 80% of raw TCR sequences during error correction. IMGT germline references were used for aligning VDJ genes, and each clonotype was defined as a unique CDR3 amino acid sequence together with its V-J genes. Clonal expansion, Shannon diversity and CDR3 relatedness were evaluated with VDJtools (CalcPairwiseDistances, ClusterSamples), while phylogenetic trees were built in CLCbio workbench. Clones with at least 8 unique UMIs were defined as expanded, with this threshold being based on coefficient-of-variation modelling across technical triplicates. Using fastp at Q25 and MiXCR, TCRdb reprocessed the public reads and kept productive beta chains. CDR3 protein sequences are deduplicated, and each keeps its most common genes and DNA. Here the V and J calls rest on TCRdb's processing, not on the authors' analysis. Here the sample has about 66,000 distinct CDR3 sequences; under 3.5% occur a single time. The top ten clonotypes cover about 3.5% of the sample.

The sample originates from a study of neurological immune-mediated disorders (dated by TCRdb to about 2019). With regard to the full study: Among the approximately 35 multiple sclerosis patients, relapsing-remitting MS accounted for around 30 and secondary progressive MS accounted for 3. Longitudinal samples, technical triplicates and paired sorted CD4+ and CD8+ T-cell subsets, alongside PBMC samples, were included among the 106 TCR-beta libraries. Peripheral blood TCR-beta repertoires from patients with HTLV-I-associated myelopathy (HAM/TSP), patients with multiple sclerosis, and healthy controls were compared in the study using UMI-based sequencing. The cohort included approximately 68 subjects: approximately 14 with HAM/TSP, about 35 with multiple sclerosis, and 20 or so healthy controls. Overall study outcomes, separate from this receptor: Expanded clones from different subjects shared no identical CDR3 amino acid sequences, which suggests that TCR-beta repertoires were private in all groups. Phylogenetic analysis grouped repertoires from 18 of 34 MS patients into a cluster of related CDR3 sequences, suggesting a possible repertoire-level signature. TCR clonal expansion was greatest in HAM/TSP patients and smallest in MS patients, who ranked below even healthy controls. The MS cluster showed no association with clinical or MRI features, and the authors stated that larger cohorts are needed.

For the unsorted PBMC libraries, 2 million PBMCs were stored in RNAlater at -80 degrees C until RNA extraction and were used to generate the libraries. Multiple sclerosis patients were enrolled in a US clinical protocol under which disease progression was evaluated by magnetic resonance imaging. Peripheral blood underwent Ficoll-Hypaque density gradient centrifugation to isolate PBMCs, which were then cryopreserved in liquid nitrogen. Taken from the germline V gene (reference sequence), the CDR1 and CDR2 loops are MNHEY and SMNVEV. V and J are truncated by 6 bases and 0 bases respectively, leaving an intervening sequence of 18 bases. Spanning cysteine to phenylalanine, the CDR3 consists of 18 amino acids. The kept DNA is CDR3 alone, 54 bases in frame from the first base.

Sequencing was carried out using PBMCs. Recombination linked TRBV27 to TRBJ2-6, and possibly TRBD1, on 6 matching bases. This clonotype was sampled from a man between 40 and 49 years old with multiple sclerosis. The DNA sequence is given as TGTGCCAGCAGCGTAAGAACAGGGTGGGGCTCTGGGGCCAACGTCCTGACTTTC. It specifies CASSVRTGWGSGANVLTF.